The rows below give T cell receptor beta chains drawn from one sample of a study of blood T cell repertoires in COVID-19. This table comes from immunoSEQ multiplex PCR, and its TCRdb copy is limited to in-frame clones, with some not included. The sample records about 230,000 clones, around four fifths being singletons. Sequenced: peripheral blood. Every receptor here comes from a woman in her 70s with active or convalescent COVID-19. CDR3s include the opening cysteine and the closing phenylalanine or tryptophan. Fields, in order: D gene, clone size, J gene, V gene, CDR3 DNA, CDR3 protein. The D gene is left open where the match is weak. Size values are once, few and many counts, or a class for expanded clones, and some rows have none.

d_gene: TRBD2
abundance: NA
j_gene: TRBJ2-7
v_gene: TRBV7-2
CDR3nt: TGTGCCAGCAGCTTAGGACTAGCGGGCTACGAGCAGTACTTC
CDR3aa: CASSLGLAGYEQYF

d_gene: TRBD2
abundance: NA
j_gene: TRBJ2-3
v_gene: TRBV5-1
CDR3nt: TGCGCCAGTGTACTAGCGGCCTACACAGATACGCAGTATTTT
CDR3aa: CASVLAAYTDTQYF

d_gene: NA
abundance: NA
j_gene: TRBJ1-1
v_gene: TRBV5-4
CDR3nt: TGTGCCAGCAGCTTCAGTGTCTCTCAGAACACTGAAGCTTTCTTT
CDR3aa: CASSFSVSQNTEAFF

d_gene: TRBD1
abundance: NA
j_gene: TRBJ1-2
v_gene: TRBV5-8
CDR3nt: TGTGCCAGCAGTCACAGGCCGGGACAGGGTTCCTATGGCTACACCTTC
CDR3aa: CASSHRPGQGSYGYTF

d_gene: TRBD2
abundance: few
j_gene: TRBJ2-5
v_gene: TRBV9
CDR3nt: TGTGCCAGCAGCCCGGGACTAGCGGTCACTCAAGAGACCCAGTACTTC
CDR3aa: CASSPGLAVTQETQYF

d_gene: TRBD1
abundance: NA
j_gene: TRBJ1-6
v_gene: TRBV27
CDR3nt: TGTGCCAGCGGCGCCGAACAGGGGAATAATTCACCCCTCCACTTT
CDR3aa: CASGAEQGNNSPLHF

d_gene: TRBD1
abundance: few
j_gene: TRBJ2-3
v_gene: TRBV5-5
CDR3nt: TGTGCCAGCAGCTTGGGCCAGGGGGCAGATACGCAGTATTTT
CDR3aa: CASSLGQGADTQYF

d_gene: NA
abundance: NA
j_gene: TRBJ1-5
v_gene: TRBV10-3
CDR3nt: TGTGCCATCCGGGGGGGTAGCAATCAGCCCCAGCATTTT
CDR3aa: CAIRGGSNQPQHF

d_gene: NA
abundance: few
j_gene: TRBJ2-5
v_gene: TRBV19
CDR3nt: TGTGCCAGTAGTACGACAGTTACCCAAGAGACCCAGTACTTC
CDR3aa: CASSTTVTQETQYF

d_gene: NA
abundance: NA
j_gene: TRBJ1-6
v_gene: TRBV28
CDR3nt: TGTGCCAGCAGTTTTTCCGGAGGCTCCTATAATTCACCCCTCCACTTT
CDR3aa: CASSFSGGSYNSPLHF

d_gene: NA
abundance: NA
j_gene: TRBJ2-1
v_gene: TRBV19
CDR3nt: TGTGCCAGTAGTATCCAAGGGGTCAATGAGCAGTTCTTC
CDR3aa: CASSIQGVNEQFF

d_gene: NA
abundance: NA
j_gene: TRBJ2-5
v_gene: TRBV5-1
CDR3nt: TGCGCCAGCAGCTACGATGTAGGGGCTCGAGAGACCCAGTACTTC
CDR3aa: CASSYDVGARETQYF

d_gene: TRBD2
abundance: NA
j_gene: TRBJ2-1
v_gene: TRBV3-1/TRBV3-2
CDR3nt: TGTGCCAGCAGCCTCGGGACTAGCGGCAGCTACAATGAGCAGTTCTTC
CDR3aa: CASSLGTSGSYNEQFF

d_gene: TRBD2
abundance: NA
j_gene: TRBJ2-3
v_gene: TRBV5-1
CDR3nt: TGCGCCAGCAGCTTGAGTAGCGGGGGGAGCACAGATACGCAGTATTTT
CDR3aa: CASSLSSGGSTDTQYF

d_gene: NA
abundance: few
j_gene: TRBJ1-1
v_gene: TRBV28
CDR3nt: TGTGCCAGCACGGGGGGGGCCGGTTGGATCACTGAAGCTTTCTTT
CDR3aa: CASTGGAGWITEAFF

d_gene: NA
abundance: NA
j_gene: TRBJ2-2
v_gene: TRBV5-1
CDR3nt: TGCGCCAGCAGCTTGGACCCACACCCGAACACCGGGGAGCTGTTTTTT
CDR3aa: CASSLDPHPNTGELFF

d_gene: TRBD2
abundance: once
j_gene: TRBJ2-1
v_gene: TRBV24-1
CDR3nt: TGTGCCACCAGTGATTCCCTAGCGGGAGTTGTTAATGAGCAGTTCTTC
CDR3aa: CATSDSLAGVVNEQFF

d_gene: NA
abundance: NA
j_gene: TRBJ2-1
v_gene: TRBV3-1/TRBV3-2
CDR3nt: TGTGCCAGCAGCCAAGGGACTACTTCCTACAATGAGCAGTTCTTC
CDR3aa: CASSQGTTSYNEQFF

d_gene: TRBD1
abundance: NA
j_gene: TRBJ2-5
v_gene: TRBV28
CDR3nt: TGTGCCAGCAGTTTACCGGACAGGCAAGAGACCCAGTACTTC
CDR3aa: CASSLPDRQETQYF

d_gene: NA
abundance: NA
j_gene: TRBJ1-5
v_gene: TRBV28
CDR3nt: TGTGCCAGCAGAGGGGGAATAAGTCAGCCCCAGCATTTT
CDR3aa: CASRGGISQPQHF

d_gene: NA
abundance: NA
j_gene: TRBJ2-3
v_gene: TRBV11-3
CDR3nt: TGTGCCAGCAGCTTAGTCGGGACAGCGGGAGATACGCAGTATTTT
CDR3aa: CASSLVGTAGDTQYF

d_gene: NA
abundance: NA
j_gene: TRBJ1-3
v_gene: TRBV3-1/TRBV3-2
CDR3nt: TGTGCCAGCAGCCCCGTGGACAGATCCCCTGGAAACACCATATATTTT
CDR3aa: CASSPVDRSPGNTIYF

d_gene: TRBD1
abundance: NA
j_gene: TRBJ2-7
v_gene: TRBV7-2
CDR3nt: TGTGCCAGCAGACCAGGGGGCGCGTCCTACGAGCAGTACTTC
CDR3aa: CASRPGGASYEQYF

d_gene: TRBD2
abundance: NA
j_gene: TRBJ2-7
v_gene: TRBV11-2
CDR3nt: TGTGCCAGCAGCTTACGACGGGAGGGCCCCTACGAGCAGTACTTC
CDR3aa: CASSLRREGPYEQYF

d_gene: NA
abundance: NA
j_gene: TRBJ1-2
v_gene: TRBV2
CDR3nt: TGTGCCAGCAGTTCGGGCTATGGCTACACCTTC
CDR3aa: CASSSGYGYTF

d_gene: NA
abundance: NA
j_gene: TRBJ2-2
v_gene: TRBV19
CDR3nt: TGTGCCAGTAGTATCTGGCGCGGCGCAGGGATCTCCGGGGAGCTGTTTTTT
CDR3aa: CASSIWRGAGISGELFF

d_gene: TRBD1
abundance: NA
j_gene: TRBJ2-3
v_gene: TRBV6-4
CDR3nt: TGTGCCAGCAGAAGACAGGGGGCGGGCACAGATACGCAGTATTTT
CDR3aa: CASRRQGAGTDTQYF

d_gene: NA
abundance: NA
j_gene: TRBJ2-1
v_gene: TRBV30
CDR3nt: TGTGCCTGGAGGACGGGGATCTACAATGAGCAGTTCTTC
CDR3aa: CAWRTGIYNEQFF

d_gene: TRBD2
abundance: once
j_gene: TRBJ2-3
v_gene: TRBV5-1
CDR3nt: TGCGCCAGCAGCTTGTGGGGGACTAGCAGTACAGATACGCAGTATTTT
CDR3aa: CASSLWGTSSTDTQYF

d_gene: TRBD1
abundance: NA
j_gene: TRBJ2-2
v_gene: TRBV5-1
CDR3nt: TGCGCCAGCAGATCCGGACAGGAGATGACCGGGGAGCTGTTTTTT
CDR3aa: CASRSGQEMTGELFF

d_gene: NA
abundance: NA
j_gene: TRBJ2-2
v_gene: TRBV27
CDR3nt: TGTGCCAGCGCCCGTGGGCGCCTGAACACCGGGGAGCTGTTTTTT
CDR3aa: CASARGRLNTGELFF

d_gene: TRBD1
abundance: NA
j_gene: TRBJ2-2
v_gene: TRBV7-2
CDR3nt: TGTGCCAGCAGCCACCATGGACAGGGAACGTACACCGGGGAGCTGTTTTTT
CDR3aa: CASSHHGQGTYTGELFF